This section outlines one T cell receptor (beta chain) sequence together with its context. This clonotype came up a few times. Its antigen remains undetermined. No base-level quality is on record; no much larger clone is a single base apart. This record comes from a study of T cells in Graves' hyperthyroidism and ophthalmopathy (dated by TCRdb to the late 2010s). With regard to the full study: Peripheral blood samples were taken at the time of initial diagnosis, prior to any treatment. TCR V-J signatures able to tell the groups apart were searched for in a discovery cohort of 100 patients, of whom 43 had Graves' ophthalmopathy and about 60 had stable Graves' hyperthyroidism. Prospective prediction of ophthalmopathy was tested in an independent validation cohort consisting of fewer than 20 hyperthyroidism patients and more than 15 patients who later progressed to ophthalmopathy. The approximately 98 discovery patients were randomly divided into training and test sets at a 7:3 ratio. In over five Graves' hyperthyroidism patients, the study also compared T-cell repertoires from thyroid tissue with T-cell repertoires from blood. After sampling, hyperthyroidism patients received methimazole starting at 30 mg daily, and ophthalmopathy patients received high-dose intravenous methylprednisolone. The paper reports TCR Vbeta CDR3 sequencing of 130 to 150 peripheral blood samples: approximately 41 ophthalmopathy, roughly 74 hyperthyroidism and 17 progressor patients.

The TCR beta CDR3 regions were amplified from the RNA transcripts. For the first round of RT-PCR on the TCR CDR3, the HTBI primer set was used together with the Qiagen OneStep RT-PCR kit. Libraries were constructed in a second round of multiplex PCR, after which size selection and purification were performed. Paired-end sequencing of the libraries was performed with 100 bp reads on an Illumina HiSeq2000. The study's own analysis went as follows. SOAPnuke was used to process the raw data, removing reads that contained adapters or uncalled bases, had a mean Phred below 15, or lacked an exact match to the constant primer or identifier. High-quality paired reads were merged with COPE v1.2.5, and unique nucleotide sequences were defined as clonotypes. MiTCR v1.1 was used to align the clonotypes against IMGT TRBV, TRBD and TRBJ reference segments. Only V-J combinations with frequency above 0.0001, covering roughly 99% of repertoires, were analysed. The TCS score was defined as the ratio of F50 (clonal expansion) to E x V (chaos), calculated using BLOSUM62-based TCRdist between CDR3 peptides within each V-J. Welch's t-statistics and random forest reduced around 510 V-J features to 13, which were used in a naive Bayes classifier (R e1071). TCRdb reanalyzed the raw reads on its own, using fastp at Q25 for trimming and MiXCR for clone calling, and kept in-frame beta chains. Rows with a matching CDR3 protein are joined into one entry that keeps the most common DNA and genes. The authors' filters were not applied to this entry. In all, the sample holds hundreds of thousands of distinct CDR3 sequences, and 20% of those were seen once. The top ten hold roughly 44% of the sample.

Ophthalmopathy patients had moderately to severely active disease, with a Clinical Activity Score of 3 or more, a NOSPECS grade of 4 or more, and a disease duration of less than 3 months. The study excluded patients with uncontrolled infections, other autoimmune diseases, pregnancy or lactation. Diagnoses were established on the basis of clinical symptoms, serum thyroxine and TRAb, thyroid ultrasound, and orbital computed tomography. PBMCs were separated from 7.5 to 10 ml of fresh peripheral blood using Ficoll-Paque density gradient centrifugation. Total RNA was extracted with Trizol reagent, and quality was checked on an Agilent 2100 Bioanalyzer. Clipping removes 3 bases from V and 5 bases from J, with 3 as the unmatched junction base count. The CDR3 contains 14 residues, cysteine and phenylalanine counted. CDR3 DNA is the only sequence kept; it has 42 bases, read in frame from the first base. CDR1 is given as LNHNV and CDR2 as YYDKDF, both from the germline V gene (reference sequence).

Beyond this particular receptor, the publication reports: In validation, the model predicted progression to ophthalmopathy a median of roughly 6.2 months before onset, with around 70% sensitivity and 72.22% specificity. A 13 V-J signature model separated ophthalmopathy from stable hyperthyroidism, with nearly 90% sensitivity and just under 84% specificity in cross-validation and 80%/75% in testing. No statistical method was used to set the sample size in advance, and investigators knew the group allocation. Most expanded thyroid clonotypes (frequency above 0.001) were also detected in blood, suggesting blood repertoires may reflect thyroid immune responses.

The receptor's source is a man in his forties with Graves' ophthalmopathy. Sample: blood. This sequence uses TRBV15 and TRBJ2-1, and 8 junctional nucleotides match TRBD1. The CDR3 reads CATSSRDRNNEQFF. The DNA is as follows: TGTGCCACCAGCAGCCGGGACAGGAACAATGAGCAGTTCTTC.